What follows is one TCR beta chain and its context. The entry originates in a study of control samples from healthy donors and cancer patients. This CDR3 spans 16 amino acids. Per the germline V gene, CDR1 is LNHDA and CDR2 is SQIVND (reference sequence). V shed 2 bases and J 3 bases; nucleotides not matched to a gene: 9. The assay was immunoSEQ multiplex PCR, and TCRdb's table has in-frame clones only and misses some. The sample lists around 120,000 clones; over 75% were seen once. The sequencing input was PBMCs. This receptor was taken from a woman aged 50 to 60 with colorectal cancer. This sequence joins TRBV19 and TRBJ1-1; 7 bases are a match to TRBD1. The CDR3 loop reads CASSIMAGGLDTEAFF. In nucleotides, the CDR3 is TGTGCCAGTAGTATAATGGCAGGGGGTTTGGACACTGAAGCTTTCTTT.